Detailed here is one T cell receptor (beta chain). Authors' data handling: For nucleated cells, counts were estimated from reference gene primer amplification. TCRdb's table, derived via immunoSEQ multiplex PCR, lists solely in-frame clones and lacks some. The DNA was the basis for D and trimming; V, J and clone size are from that table. The table shows 200,000 or so clones, with about 87% occurring only once. The data were obtained in a study of blood T cell repertoires in COVID-19. Study details: Both acute and convalescent COVID-19 samples were obtained from the United States, Italy and Spain.

The germline V gene has CDR1 SGHRS and CDR2 YFSETQ. Trimming removed 2 bases from V and 9 bases from J; junction bases left unmatched: 7. The CDR3 extends over 15 amino acids. Each participant's cohort was designated according to participant-reported clinical history. The chain couples TRBV5-1 to TRBJ2-1, with TRBD1 matching over 11 bases. The sample consisted of PBMCs or T cells enriched from blood (not recorded which). The receptor was derived from a young woman who had recovered from COVID-19. The CDR3 is CASSLTGTGGTEQFF. In DNA, the CDR3 is TGCGCCAGCAGCTTAACCGGGACAGGGGGAACTGAGCAGTTCTTC. The full variable domain, completed using reference TRBV5-1 and TRBJ2-1, is KAGVTQTPRYLIKTRGQQVTLSCSPISGHRSVSWYQQTPGQGLQFLFEYFSETQRNKGNFPGRFSGRQFSNSRSEMNVSTLELGDSALYLCASSLTGTGGTEQFFGPGTRLTVL.